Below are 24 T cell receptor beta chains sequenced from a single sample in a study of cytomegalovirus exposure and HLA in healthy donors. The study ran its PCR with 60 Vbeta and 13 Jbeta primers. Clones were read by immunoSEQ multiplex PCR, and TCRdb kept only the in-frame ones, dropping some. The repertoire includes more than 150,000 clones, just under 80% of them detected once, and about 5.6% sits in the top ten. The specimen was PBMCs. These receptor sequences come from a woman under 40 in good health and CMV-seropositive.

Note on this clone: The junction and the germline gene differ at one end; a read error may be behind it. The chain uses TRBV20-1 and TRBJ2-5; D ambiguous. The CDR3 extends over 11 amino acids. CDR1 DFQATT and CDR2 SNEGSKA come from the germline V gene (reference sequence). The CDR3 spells CSARDPPRWHF. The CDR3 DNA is TGCAGTGCTAGAGATCCCCCGCGGTGGCACTTC.

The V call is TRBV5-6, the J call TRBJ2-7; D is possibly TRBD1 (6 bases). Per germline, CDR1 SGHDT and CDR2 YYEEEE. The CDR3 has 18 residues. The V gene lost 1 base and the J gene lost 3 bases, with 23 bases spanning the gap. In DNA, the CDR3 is TGTGCCAGCAGCTTGTCCACGACAGGCACCAACCTATTCTACGAGCAGTACTTC. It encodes CASSLSTTGTNLFYEQYF.

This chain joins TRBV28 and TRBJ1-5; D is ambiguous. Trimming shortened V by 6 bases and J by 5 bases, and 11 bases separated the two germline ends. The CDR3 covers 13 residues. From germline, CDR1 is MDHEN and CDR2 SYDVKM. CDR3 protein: CASSHRRYQPQHF. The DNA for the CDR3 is TGTGCCAGCAGCCATAGGAGGTATCAGCCCCAGCATTTT.

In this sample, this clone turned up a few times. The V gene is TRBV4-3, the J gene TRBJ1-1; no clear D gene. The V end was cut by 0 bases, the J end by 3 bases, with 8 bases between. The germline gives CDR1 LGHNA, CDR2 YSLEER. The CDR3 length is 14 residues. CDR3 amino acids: CASSQDGADTEAFF. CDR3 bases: TGCGCCAGCAGCCAAGACGGTGCGGACACTGAAGCTTTCTTT.

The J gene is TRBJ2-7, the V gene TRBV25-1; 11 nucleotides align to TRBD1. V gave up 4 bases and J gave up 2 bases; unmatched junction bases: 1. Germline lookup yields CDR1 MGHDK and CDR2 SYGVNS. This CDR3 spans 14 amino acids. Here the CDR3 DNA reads TGTGCCAGCAGTGCGGGACAGGGGGCCTACGAGCAGTACTTC. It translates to CASSAGQGAYEQYF.

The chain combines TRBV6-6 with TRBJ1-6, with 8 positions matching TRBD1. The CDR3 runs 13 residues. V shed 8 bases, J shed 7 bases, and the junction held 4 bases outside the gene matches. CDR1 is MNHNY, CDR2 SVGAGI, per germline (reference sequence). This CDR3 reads CASGQGQNSPLHF. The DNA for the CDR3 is TGTGCCAGCGGACAGGGTCAAAATTCACCCCTCCACTTT.

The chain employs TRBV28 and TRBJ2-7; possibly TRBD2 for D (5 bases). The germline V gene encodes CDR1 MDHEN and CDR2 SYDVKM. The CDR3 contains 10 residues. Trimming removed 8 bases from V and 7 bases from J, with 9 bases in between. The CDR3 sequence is CASRGGEQYF. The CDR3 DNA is TGTGCCAGCCGGGGTGGGGAGCAGTACTTC.

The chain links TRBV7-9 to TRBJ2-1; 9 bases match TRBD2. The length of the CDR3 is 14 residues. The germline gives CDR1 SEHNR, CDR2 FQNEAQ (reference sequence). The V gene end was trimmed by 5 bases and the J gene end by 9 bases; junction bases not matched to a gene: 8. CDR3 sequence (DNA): TGTGCCAGCAGCCCCGGGACTAGCAGCGGTGAGCAGTTCTTC. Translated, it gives CASSPGTSSGEQFF.

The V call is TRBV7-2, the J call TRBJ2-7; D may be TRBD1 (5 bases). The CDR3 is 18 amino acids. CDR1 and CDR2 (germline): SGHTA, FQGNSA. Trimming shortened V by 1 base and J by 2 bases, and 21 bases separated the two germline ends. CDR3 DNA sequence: TGTGCCAGCAGCTTAGTAGGGGATAAGATATTAAGGGCCTACGAGCAGTACTTC. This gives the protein CASSLVGDKILRAYEQYF.

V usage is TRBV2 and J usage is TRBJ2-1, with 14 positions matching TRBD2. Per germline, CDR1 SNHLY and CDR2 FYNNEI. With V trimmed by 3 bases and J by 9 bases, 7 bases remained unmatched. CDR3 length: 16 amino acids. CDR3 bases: TGTGCCAGCAGTGAGCTGGGACTAGCGGGAGCTTTTGAGCAGTTCTTC. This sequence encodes CASSELGLAGAFEQFF.

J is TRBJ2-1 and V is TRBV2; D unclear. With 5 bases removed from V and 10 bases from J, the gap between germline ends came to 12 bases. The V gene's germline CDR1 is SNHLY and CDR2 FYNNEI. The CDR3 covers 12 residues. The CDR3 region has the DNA TGTGCCAGCAGTAGCCTAGTTAGGGAGCAGTTCTTC. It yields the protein CASSSLVREQFF.

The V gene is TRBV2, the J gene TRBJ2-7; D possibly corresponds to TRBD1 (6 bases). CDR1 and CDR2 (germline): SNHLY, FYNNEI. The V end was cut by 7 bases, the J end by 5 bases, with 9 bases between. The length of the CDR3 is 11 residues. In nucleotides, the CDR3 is TGTGCCAGCATTGACAGGCACGAGCAGTACTTC. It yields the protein CASIDRHEQYF.

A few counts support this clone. CDR3 sequence (DNA): TGTGCCAGCAGCCTCGACAGGGGAGTTGAAAAACTGTTTTTT. This encodes CASSLDRGVEKLFF. The chain is built from TRBV4-2 and TRBJ1-4; 8 bases are a match to TRBD1. After removal of 4 bases from V and 7 bases from J, the junction contained 5 bases not matched to a gene. Germline lookup yields CDR1 LGHNA and CDR2 YNFKEQ. CDR3 length: 14 amino acids.

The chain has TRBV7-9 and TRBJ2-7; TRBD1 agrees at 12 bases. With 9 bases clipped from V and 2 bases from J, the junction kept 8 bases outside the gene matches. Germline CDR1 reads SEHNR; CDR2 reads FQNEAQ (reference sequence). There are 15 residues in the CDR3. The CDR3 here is CASYTGQGAPYEQYF. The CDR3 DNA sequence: TGTGCCAGTTACACGGGACAGGGGGCCCCCTACGAGCAGTACTTC.

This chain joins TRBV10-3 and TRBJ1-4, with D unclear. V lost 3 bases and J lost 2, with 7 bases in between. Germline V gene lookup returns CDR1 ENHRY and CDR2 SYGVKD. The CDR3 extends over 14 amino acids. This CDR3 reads CAISDPGTNEKLFF. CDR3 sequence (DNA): TGTGCCATCAGTGACCCCGGGACTAATGAAAAACTGTTTTTT.

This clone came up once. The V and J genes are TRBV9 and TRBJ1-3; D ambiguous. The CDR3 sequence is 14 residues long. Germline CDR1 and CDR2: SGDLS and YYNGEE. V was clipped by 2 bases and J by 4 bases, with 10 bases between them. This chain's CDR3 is CASSVDGLGNTIYF. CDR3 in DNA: TGTGCCAGCAGCGTTGACGGACTGGGAAACACCATATATTTT.

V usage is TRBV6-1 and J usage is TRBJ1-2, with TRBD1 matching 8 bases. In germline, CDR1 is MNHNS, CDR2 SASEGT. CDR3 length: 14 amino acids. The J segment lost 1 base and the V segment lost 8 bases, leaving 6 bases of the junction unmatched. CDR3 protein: CASDRQGYNYGYTF. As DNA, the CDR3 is TGTGCCAGCGACCGACAGGGGTATAACTATGGCTACACCTTC.

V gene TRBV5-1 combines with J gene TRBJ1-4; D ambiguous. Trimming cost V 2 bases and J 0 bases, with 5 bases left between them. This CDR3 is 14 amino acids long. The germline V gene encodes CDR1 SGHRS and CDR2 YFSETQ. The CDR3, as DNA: TGCGCCAGCAGCTTCCTTGCAACTAATGAAAAACTGTTTTTT. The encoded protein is CASSFLATNEKLFF.

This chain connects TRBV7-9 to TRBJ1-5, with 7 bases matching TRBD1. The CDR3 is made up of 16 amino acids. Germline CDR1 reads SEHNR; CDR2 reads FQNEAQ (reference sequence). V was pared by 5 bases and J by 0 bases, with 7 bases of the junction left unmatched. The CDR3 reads CASSPRGQDSNQPQHF. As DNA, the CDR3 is TGTGCCAGCAGCCCTCGAGGACAGGATAGCAATCAGCCCCAGCATTTT.

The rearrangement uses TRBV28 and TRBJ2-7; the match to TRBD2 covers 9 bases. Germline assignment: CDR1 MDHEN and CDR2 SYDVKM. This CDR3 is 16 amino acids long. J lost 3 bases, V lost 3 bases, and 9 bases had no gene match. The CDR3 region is CASSLPGREGRYEQYF. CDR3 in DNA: TGTGCCAGCAGTTTGCCGGGGCGGGAGGGCCGCTACGAGCAGTACTTC.

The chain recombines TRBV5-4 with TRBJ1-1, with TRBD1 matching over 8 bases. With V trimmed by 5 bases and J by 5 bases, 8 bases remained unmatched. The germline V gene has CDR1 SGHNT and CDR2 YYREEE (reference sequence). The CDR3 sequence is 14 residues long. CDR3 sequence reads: CASRRDRGRTEAFF. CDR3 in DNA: TGTGCCAGCAGACGCGACAGGGGTAGAACTGAAGCTTTCTTT.

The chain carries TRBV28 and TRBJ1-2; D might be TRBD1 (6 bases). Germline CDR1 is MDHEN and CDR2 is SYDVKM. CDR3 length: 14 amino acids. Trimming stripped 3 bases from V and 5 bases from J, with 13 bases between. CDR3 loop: CASSFPDSFYGYTF. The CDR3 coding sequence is TGTGCCAGCAGTTTTCCGGACAGTTTTTATGGCTACACCTTC.

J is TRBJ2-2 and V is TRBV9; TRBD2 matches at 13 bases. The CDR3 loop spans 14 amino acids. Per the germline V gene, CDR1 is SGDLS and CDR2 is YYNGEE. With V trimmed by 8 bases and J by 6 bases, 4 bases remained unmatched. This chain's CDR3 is CASTSGGAPGELFF. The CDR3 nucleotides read TGTGCCAGTACTAGCGGGGGGGCCCCCGGGGAGCTGTTTTTT. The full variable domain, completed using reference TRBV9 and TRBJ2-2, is DSGVTQTPKHLITATGQRVTLRCSPRSGDLSVYWYQQSLDQGLQFLIQYYNGEERAKGNILERFSAQQFPDLHSELNLSSLELGDSALYFCASTSGGAPGELFFGEGSRLTVL.

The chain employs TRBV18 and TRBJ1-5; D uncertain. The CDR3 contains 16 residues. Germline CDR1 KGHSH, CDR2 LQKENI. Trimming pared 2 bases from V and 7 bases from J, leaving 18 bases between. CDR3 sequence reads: CASSPSEVGLGQPQHF. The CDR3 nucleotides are TGTGCCAGCTCACCATCCGAGGTCGGGTTAGGACAGCCCCAGCATTTT.